Here is one TCR beta chain with its context. Under the authors' procedure: From reference gene primer amplification, estimates of nucleated cell counts were derived. Sequenced by immunoSEQ multiplex PCR; TCRdb stores in-frame clones only, minus some. The D gene and trimming were derived from the DNA, and the V and J assignments and clone size from that table. The sample contains 9,000 to 13,000 clones, around 75% of which appear only once. This sample is part of a study of blood T cell repertoires in COVID-19. On the study more broadly: Some COVID-19 samples were acute and others convalescent; all came from the United States, Italy and Spain. PBMCs, B-cell-depleted T cells, or T cells provided the cDNA or gDNA that made up the material.

The CDR3 runs to 15 residues. Germline trimming cut 4 bases from V and 2 bases from J; bases unmatched to any gene: 6. The germline V gene has CDR1 SNHLY and CDR2 FYNNEI. The sequence was collected from a man between 65 and 85 years old with active COVID-19. The source material was peripheral blood. This sequence joins TRBV2 and TRBJ2-3; 7 bases agree with TRBD1. The CDR3 loop reads CASSAQGPYTDTQYF. The DNA of the CDR3 is TGTGCCAGCAGTGCACAGGGGCCGTACACAGATACGCAGTATTTT. The variable domain in full, with the rest retrieved from reference TRBV2 and TRBJ2-3, is EPEVTQTPSHQVTQMGQEVILRCVPISNHLYFYWYRQILGQKVEFLVSFYNNEISEKSEIFDDQFSVERPDGSNFTLKIRSTKLEDSAMYFCASSAQGPYTDTQYFGPGTRLTVL.